These 22 T cell receptor beta chains share one sample of origin, sequenced in a study of OX40 agonist ivuxolimab in advanced cancers. Library method: the immunoSEQ multiplex PCR assay. TCRdb re-hosts the immuneACCESS table, in-frame sequences only. Its copies lack some clones; in the studies checked, an unresolved V gene accounts for under half of them, and the cause for the rest is not known. In this sample the table shows 91,000 or so clones, under 90% of which occur a single time. The ten largest clones take up just under 2% of the sample. The sample in question was CD4+ or CD8+ T cells sorted from blood, obtained in a trial of the OX40 agonist ivuxolimab. The receptors stem from an adult with an advanced solid tumor such as melanoma, head and neck, liver or kidney cancer.

J is TRBJ2-7 and V is TRBV9; 11 nucleotides align to TRBD2. The CDR3 consists of 16 residues. V was pared by 3 bases and J by 2 bases, with 7 bases of the junction left unmatched. Germline V lookup: CDR1 SGDLS, CDR2 YYNGEE. The CDR3 spells CASSALGTSGTYEQYF. CDR3 DNA: TGTGCCAGCAGCGCCTTAGGGACTAGCGGCACCTACGAGCAGTACTTC.

The chain couples TRBV19 to TRBJ2-3; 8 nucleotides line up with TRBD1. V was pared by 6 bases and J by 6 bases, with 8 bases of the junction left unmatched. The CDR3 runs 14 residues. Germline CDR1 and CDR2: LNHDA and SQIVND (reference sequence). The CDR3 is CASSSQGAFDTQYF. The CDR3 coding sequence is TGTGCCAGTAGCAGTCAGGGGGCTTTCGATACGCAGTATTTT.

The chain has TRBV11-1 and TRBJ2-7; D perhaps matches TRBD2 (5 bases). V dropped 2 bases and J dropped 3 bases, with 11 bases sitting between them. CDR3 length equals 14 residues. CDR1 is SGHAT, CDR2 FQDESV, per germline (reference sequence). The CDR3 loop is CASSLRLANYEQYF. The CDR3 DNA reads TGTGCCAGCAGCTTACGGCTAGCTAACTACGAGCAGTACTTC.

V gene TRBV18 combines with J gene TRBJ1-1; no clear D gene. Germline lookup yields CDR1 KGHSH and CDR2 LQKENI. V dropped 3 bases and J dropped 7 bases, with 12 bases sitting between them. The CDR3 sequence is 13 residues long. CDR3 in DNA: TGTGCCAGCTCACCGTCTGCGGGGATTGAAGCTTTCTTT. It encodes CASSPSAGIEAFF.

This rearrangement joins TRBV9 to TRBJ1-2, with D perhaps TRBD1 (5 bases). With 4 bases removed from V and 5 bases from J, the gap between germline ends came to 15 bases. CDR1 SGDLS and CDR2 YYNGEE come from the germline V gene. The CDR3 loop spans 14 amino acids. CDR3 DNA: TGTGCCAGCAGCCTCCGGGACGGGCCATATGGCTACACCTTC. As protein: CASSLRDGPYGYTF.

The chain has TRBV18 and TRBJ2-3; D is unclear. Looked up from germline, CDR1 is KGHSH and CDR2 is LQKENI. The CDR3 totals 15 residues. The germline V and J ends were trimmed by 6 bases and 0 bases, with 13 bases remaining between them. The CDR3 nucleotides read TGTGCCAGCTCCACAGCGAGGTCTAGCACAGATACGCAGTATTTT. Translated: CASSTARSSTDTQYF. The complete variable domain, with remaining parts taken from reference TRBV18 and TRBJ2-3, reads NAGVMQNPRHLVRRRGQEARLRCSPMKGHSHVYWYRQLPEEGLKFMVYLQKENIIDESGMPKERFSAEFPKEGPSILRIQQVVRGDSAAYFCASSTARSSTDTQYFGPGTRLTVL.

The chain couples TRBV5-1 to TRBJ1-1; no clear D gene. The V end was cut by 1 base, the J end by 3 bases, with 7 bases between. Germline loops: CDR1 SGHRS, CDR2 YFSETQ. The CDR3 covers 13 residues. In nucleotides, the CDR3 is TGCGCCAGCAGCTTGACAGTTTACACTGAAGCTTTCTTT. It specifies CASSLTVYTEAFF.

The chain carries TRBV6-1 and TRBJ2-1; no reliable D call. CDR1 and CDR2 (germline): MNHNS, SASEGT. Trimming stripped 2 bases from V and 10 bases from J, with 9 bases between. The CDR3 runs 12 residues. The CDR3 nucleotides read TGTGCCAGCAGTGAAAAGAGACCGGAGCAGTTCTTC. This translates into CASSEKRPEQFF.

The chain uses TRBV11-2 and TRBJ2-1, with 7 positions matching TRBD2. The CDR3 sequence is 15 residues long. With 4 bases clipped from V and 6 bases from J, the junction kept 9 bases outside the gene matches. Germline CDR1 SGHAT, CDR2 FQNNGV. The CDR3 protein is CASSSPGGGGNEQFF. The CDR3 nucleotides are TGTGCCAGCAGCTCCCCGGGCGGGGGAGGCAATGAGCAGTTCTTC.

The rearrangement links TRBV5-6 to TRBJ2-1; 12 bases are a match to TRBD2. Germline CDR1 SGHDT, CDR2 YYEEEE. The V segment lost 3 bases and the J segment 0 bases; nucleotides outside the gene matches: 1. This CDR3 region has 16 residues. CDR3 amino acids: CASSSTSGSSYNEQFF. The CDR3 DNA reads as TGTGCCAGCAGCTCGACTAGCGGGAGCTCCTACAATGAGCAGTTCTTC.

This chain connects TRBV14 to TRBJ1-1, with no clear D. The germline gives CDR1 SGHDN, CDR2 FVKESK. V dropped 4 bases and J dropped 1 base, with 10 bases sitting between them. The CDR3 runs 14 residues. The CDR3 nucleotides read TGTGCCAGCAGCCTCAACCTCAAGAACACTGAAGCTTTCTTT. This sequence encodes CASSLNLKNTEAFF.

This clone was seen a single time. The chain recombines TRBV28 with TRBJ2-2; no clear D. The CDR3 consists of 12 residues. From germline, CDR1 is MDHEN and CDR2 SYDVKM. V lost 7 bases and J lost 0, with 3 bases in between. The CDR3 sequence is CASNTNTGELFF. The CDR3, as DNA: TGTGCCAGCAACACGAACACCGGGGAGCTGTTTTTT.

V usage is TRBV7-9 and J usage is TRBJ1-4; TRBD1 is a possible D gene (6 bases). Trimming cost V 5 bases and J 5 bases, with 6 bases left between them. Germline CDR1 is SEHNR and CDR2 is FQNEAQ (reference sequence). CDR3 length: 12 amino acids. DNA for the CDR3: TGTGCCAGCAGCGGACAGAATGAAAAACTGTTTTTT. Translating gives CASSGQNEKLFF.

This sequence joins TRBV7-8 and TRBJ2-1, with a tentative D call TRBD2 (5 bases). V was trimmed by 5 bases and J by 4 bases, leaving 15 bases between them. Looked up from germline, CDR1 is SGHVS and CDR2 is FQNEAQ. This CDR3 has 15 amino acids. The CDR3: CASSAGSAPYNEQFF. The CDR3 nucleotides read TGTGCCAGCAGCGCAGGTAGCGCGCCATACAATGAGCAGTTCTTC.

J is TRBJ1-3 and V is TRBV11-3; no definite D call. Germline-derived CDR1 and CDR2 are SGHNT and YENEEA. The CDR3 totals 16 residues. V gave up 5 bases and J gave up 0 bases, with 14 bases separating them. Here the CDR3 DNA reads TGTGCCAGCAGCCCAATGGACGGAAACTCTGGAAACACCATATATTTT. This sequence encodes CASSPMDGNSGNTIYF.

V is TRBV5-6 and J is TRBJ1-2, with D possibly being TRBD1 (5 bases). This CDR3 region has 13 residues. Per germline, CDR1 SGHDT and CDR2 YYEEEE. V dropped 0 bases and J dropped 4 bases, with 7 bases sitting between them. The CDR3 DNA reads as TGTGCCAGCAGCTTGGGGGACGCCTATGGCTACACCTTC. Encoded protein: CASSLGDAYGYTF.

CDR3 region: CAISDSNQPQHF. The CDR3 DNA is TGTGCCATCAGTGACAGCAATCAGCCCCAGCATTTT. The V call is TRBV10-3, the J call TRBJ1-5; D uncertain. The length of the CDR3 is 12 residues. The germline gives CDR1 ENHRY, CDR2 SYGVKD. V gave up 3 bases and J gave up 1 base, with 1 base separating them.

Only a few counts were recorded for this clone. V and J are TRBV30 and TRBJ1-5; D call uncertain. The CDR3 covers 14 residues. The germline gives CDR1 GTSNPN, CDR2 SVGIG (reference sequence). Trimming cost V 4 bases and J 2 bases, with 12 bases left between them. CDR3 DNA sequence: TGTGCCTGGAACAGCAGGAACGGCAATCAGCCCCAGCATTTT. Translation gives CAWNSRNGNQPQHF.

The chain couples TRBV28 to TRBJ1-5; 10 positions match TRBD1. CDR3 length: 15 amino acids. Germline V gene lookup returns CDR1 MDHEN and CDR2 SYDVKM. V shed 6 bases, J shed 1 base, and the junction held 3 bases outside the gene matches. The CDR3 sequence is CASRSGQGSNQPQHF. The CDR3, as DNA: TGTGCCAGCAGATCGGGACAGGGGAGCAATCAGCCCCAGCATTTT.

The chain couples TRBV30 to TRBJ1-1; D might be TRBD1 (5 bases). V gave up 3 bases and J gave up 6 bases, with 11 bases separating them. Germline V gene sequence: CDR1 GTSNPN, CDR2 SVGIG (reference sequence). This CDR3 contains 12 residues. Here the CDR3 reads CAWSRDGSEAFF. In nucleotides, the CDR3 is TGTGCCTGGAGCCGGGACGGATCTGAAGCTTTCTTT.

The chain couples TRBV27 to TRBJ2-5, with D tentatively TRBD1 or TRBD2 (5 bases each). Germline loops: CDR1 MNHEY, CDR2 SMNVEV (reference sequence). V lost 7 bases and J 3 bases, leaving 15 bases between the germline ends. The CDR3 contains 14 residues. The CDR3 here is CASMASGREETQYF. DNA of the CDR3: TGTGCCAGCATGGCGTCAGGGCGGGAAGAGACCCAGTACTTC.

The rearrangement joins TRBV19 to TRBJ2-3, with 10 bases identical to TRBD2. From germline, CDR1 is LNHDA and CDR2 SQIVND (reference sequence). Unmatched junction bases numbered 9, after V lost 6 bases and J lost 6 bases. The CDR3 has 15 amino acids. CDR3 amino acids: CASRQAGGPTDTQYF. CDR3 nucleotide sequence: TGTGCCAGTAGGCAAGCGGGAGGGCCGACCGATACGCAGTATTTT.